The TCR beta chain described here comes from a study of identical twins. Findings and limits, study-wide: The authors drew conclusions from cross-sectional statistical analysis rather than following the same donors. Possibly, invariant MAIT and iNKT cells partly confounded zero-insertion analyses.

TCRdb re-called the 5' RACE reads through MiXCR, storing one row per CDR3 protein. Of about 460,000 distinct CDR3 sequences in the sample, 14% are singletons; the top ten hold about 0.52%. Germline V gene sequence: CDR1 SGHAT, CDR2 FQNNGV. The CDR3 loop spans 20 amino acids. The V and J ends lost 0 bases and 3 bases, in that order; junction bases with no gene match: 14. In the case of this clonotype: Its specificity is not known.

These records were also assigned to another study, of yellow fever vaccine responses in identical twins.

This chain connects TRBV11-2 to TRBJ2-7; TRBD2 matches 13 bases. The sample was CD4+ T cells sorted from blood. This TCR was recovered from a woman aged 18-35 years in good health. As DNA, the CDR3 is TGTGCCAGCAGCTTAGATCCCCGACTAGCGGGGGGTCGCCTATACTACGAGCAGTACTTC. It codes for CASSLDPRLAGGRLYYEQYF.